The present T cell receptor (beta chain) was sequenced within a study of shared clonotypes between healthy human individuals (TCRdb year 2020). Describing the broader study: The cohort included three men and two women between 18 and 49 years of age. For each donor, three plates each were used for CD4 naive and CD4 memory, two plates were used for CD8 naive, and one plate was used for CD8 memory. To estimate repertoire size and how much clonotype sharing occurs between individuals, the study deeply sequenced the blood TCR repertoires of 4 to 6 healthy adults. Different laboratories and diverse techniques were used to prepare libraries and sequence TCR repertoires, to increase sequencing depth and limit assay-specific biases. Each donor's leukapheresis produced roughly between roughly 0.85 and 9.5 billion PBMCs. Overall study results and their limits: Higher generation probabilities were observed for clonotypes shared by all four sorted-subset donors than for non-shared clonotypes. Pairwise subsampling indicated that sequencing depth was expected to affect the degree of clonotype sharing among donors. Because the study included only a small number of donors, the genetic and exposure-history diversity represented was limited. Sampling was limited to blood, and TCR repertoires in tissue likely differ from TCR repertoires in blood. Incomplete sequencing was indicated by rarefaction of sorted-subset datasets, despite the large sequencing depth. When a handful of donors were compared, the shared fraction of clonotypes was about 5% for naive CD4, around 4% for naive CD8, 2.3% for memory CD4, and roughly 0.43% for memory CD8. Estimated clonotype richness was generally larger for naive than for memory subsets.

Germline trimming: 1 base from V, 2 bases from J; junction bases outside gene matches: 2. CDR1 SNHLY and CDR2 FYNNEI are derived from the germline V gene. CDR3 length: 15 amino acids, cysteine to phenylalanine. Here the CDR3 DNA is all that survives: 45 bases in frame from base 1. Regarding this clone: Its antigen is still unknown. No much larger clone is present one base from it, and per-base qualities are unavailable.

The donors were healthy, HIV-negative adults who had no recently reported acute infections or vaccinations. Every donor was a Caucasian adult living in Nashville, Tennessee, USA. CD4+ T cells were enriched by magnetic negative selection, after which naive cells were positively selected on CD45RA and the negative fraction was taken as the memory subset. Blood was collected by leukapheresis, and PBMCs were isolated by Ficoll-Histopaque density gradient centrifugation and then cryopreserved in liquid nitrogen vapor phase. Purity and quantity of every magnetically sorted T cell population were checked by analytical flow cytometry. Each sorted fraction had its genomic DNA isolated and then quantified by UV absorbance on a Nanodrop 2000c. TCR CDR3 regions were amplified from genomic DNA by multiplex PCR using the deep immunoSEQ assay. Genomic DNA extracted from each cell subset was distributed evenly over all wells of several immunoSEQ 96-well plates, and each plate served as one replicate. For sorted subsets, approximately 210 ng of genomic DNA, equivalent to around 31,000 T cell genomes, went into each replicate PCR. Purified libraries were quantified with a Qubit 3.0 fluorometer, sized on a Bioanalyzer 2100, and re-quantified with the KAPA Library Quantification kit. A separate single-read 150-cycle Illumina NextSeq 550 flow cell was used to sequence each immunoSEQ 96-well plate. The authors processed their data as follows. Because only junctional sequences without quality scores were contained in the immunoSEQ output, filtering matching that applied to full-length reads could not be performed. Sequences were annotated with PyIR, a Python wrapper for IgBLAST v1.9, and V/J genes and CDR3 were assigned using IMGT germline references. Reads were filtered out if the reads had weak V/J assignments (E-value above 1e-6), no CDR3, stop codons, out-of-frame junctions, or ambiguous translated residues. V3J clonotypes were defined as sequences sharing the same inferred V gene, J gene, and CDR3 amino acid sequence. To compute the percentage overlap between repertoires, the number of shared unique clonotypes was divided by the size of the smaller repertoire. Three approaches were used to assess repertoire richness: RTK rarefaction, the Chao1 estimator, and Recon v2.1 estimates of unobserved clonotypes. For all TCRbeta clonotypes obtained by the gDNA method from a handful of donors, generation probabilities were computed with OLGA. Drawn from immuneACCESS, this table holds only the in-frame rearrangements with V and J called that TCRdb kept. Clones are partly lost; checked studies trace under half to an unresolved V gene and leave the rest unexplained. V, J and clone size are taken as reported in that table, and D and trimming were inferred from the DNA itself. The sample has over 1.5 million clones on record, approximately 98% of them singletons. Of the sample, 0.4% to 0.55% falls within the top ten clones.

Rearrangement joined TRBV2 to TRBJ2-7, with 10 middle bases fitting TRBD2. The source of this sequence is a man aged 30 to 39 in good health. The sequenced sample was naive CD4+ T cells sorted from blood. The cell subset or site label corresponds to: CD45RA+ positively selected. DNA sequence: TGTGCCAGCAGTGAAGTGCTAGCGGGAGCCTACGAGCAGTACTTC. This encodes CASSEVLAGAYEQYF.